This T cell receptor (beta chain) comes out of a study of T cell responses to AZD1222 COVID-19 vaccine. The germline V and J ends were trimmed by 7 bases and 4 bases, with 14 bases remaining between them. This CDR3 spans 14 amino acids. Germline values: CDR1 SGHRS, CDR2 YFSETQ. Data came from immunoSEQ multiplex PCR; TCRdb stores just in-frame clones and leaves some out. In the table there are 150,000 or so clones, around 90% of which are singletons. The chain recombines TRBV5-1 with TRBJ2-2, with D perhaps matching TRBD1 (6 bases). This clonotype was obtained from an adult in good health. Sequenced here: peripheral blood, sampled on day 0 of AZD1222 vaccination. The DNA of the CDR3 is TGCGCCAGCGAAATTCCAGGGGCCACCGGGGAGCTGTTTTTT. Translation: CASEIPGATGELFF.